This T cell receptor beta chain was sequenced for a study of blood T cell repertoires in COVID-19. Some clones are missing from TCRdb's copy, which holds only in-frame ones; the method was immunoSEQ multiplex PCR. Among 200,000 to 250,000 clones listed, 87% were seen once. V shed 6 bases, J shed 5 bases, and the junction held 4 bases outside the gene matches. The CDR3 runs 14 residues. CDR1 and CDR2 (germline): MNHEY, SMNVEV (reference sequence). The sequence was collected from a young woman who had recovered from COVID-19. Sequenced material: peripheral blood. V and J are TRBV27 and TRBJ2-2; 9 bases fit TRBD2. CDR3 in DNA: TGTGCCAGCAGACTAGCGGGTTCGACCGGGGAGCTGTTTTTT. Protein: CASRLAGSTGELFF.